The 22 T cell receptor beta chains below all came from one sample that was sequenced in a study of T cells in Graves' hyperthyroidism and ophthalmopathy. Using RNA transcripts as the source, TCR beta CDR3 regions were amplified. RT-PCR in the first round (using the HTBI primer set) targeted the TCR CDR3. TCRdb called the multiplex PCR reads again in MiXCR, with one record for every CDR3 protein. The sample has around 240,000 distinct CDR3 sequences, approximately 15% seen once. Sequenced: blood. The receptors were gathered from a woman in her thirties or forties with Graves' hyperthyroidism that later progressed to Graves' ophthalmopathy.

This clonotype was observed many times. V usage is TRBV11-2 and J usage is TRBJ2-7; the D gene is possibly TRBD2 (6 bases). Trimming stripped 5 bases from V and 10 bases from J, with 18 bases between. The CDR3 is 13 residues long. CDR1 SGHAT and CDR2 FQNNGV come from the germline V gene. Written as DNA, the CDR3 is TGTGCCAGCAGCCTCTCCGGACTAACGATTCAGTACTTC. It encodes CASSLSGLTIQYF.

This clonotype has ten or more counts. The chain couples TRBV7-9 to TRBJ1-3; D is undetermined. The CDR3 extends over 15 amino acids. CDR1 and CDR2 from the germline V gene are SEHNR and FQNEAQ (reference sequence). The V end lost 1 base, the J end lost 0 bases, and 7 bases lay between the germline ends. The CDR3 loop reads CASSLGDSSGNTIYF. In DNA form, the CDR3 reads TGTGCCAGCAGCTTAGGCGACTCCTCTGGAAACACCATATATTTT.

In this sample, this clonotype turned up many times. This sequence joins TRBV10-3 and TRBJ1-1, with 8 bases identical to TRBD1. The CDR3 spans 14 residues. The junction had 7 bases not matched to a gene; V was cut back by 7 bases and J by 3 bases. The V gene's germline CDR1 is ENHRY and CDR2 SYGVKD. DNA for the CDR3: TGTGCCATCAACAACCAGGGGGCGGACACTGAAGCTTTCTTT. The encoded protein is CAINNQGADTEAFF.

This clonotype was seen many times. A clone one base away is much larger, so this may be a read error. The CDR3 sequence: CASSSQGDTQYF. As DNA, the CDR3 is TGTGCCAGCAGCTCACAGGGGGATACGCAGTATTTT. The V and J genes are TRBV7-8 and TRBJ2-3, with 7 nucleotides matching TRBD1. The CDR3 contains 12 residues. Trimming at V came to 4 bases and at J to 6 bases, leaving 1 base not matched to a gene. Germline V gives CDR1 SGHVS, CDR2 FQNEAQ.

The chain couples TRBV12-3 or TRBV12-4 to TRBJ2-3; TRBD2 is a possible D gene (5 bases). The CDR3 is made up of 14 amino acids. Trimming took 7 bases from V and 0 from J, leaving 11 bases between them. CDR3 nucleotides: TGTGCCAGCACCCCCGGGATTAGCACAGATACGCAGTATTTT. Translating gives CASTPGISTDTQYF.

This chain uses TRBV11-1 with TRBJ2-1; 7 positions match TRBD2. CDR3 size: 13 residues. With V trimmed by 4 bases and J by 6 bases, 3 bases remained unmatched. Germline CDR1 is SGHAT and CDR2 is FQDESV (reference sequence). CDR3 in amino acids: CASSWTRGNEQFF. The CDR3 DNA follows: TGTGCCAGCAGCTGGACTAGAGGCAATGAGCAGTTCTTC.

This clonotype was seen at least ten times. The chain employs TRBV19 and TRBJ2-1, with no clear D. Germline V lookup: CDR1 LNHDA, CDR2 SQIVND (reference sequence). This CDR3 contains 12 residues. The ends were cut back, 5 bases at V and 12 bases at J, with 14 bases in the middle. The CDR3 loop reads CASSFSGLLQFF. CDR3 DNA sequence: TGTGCCAGTAGTTTCTCCGGGCTCCTGCAGTTCTTC.

This clonotype was seen more than once but under ten times. The gene calls are TRBV6-1 and TRBJ2-2, with TRBD2 matching 13 bases. The germline V gene encodes CDR1 MNHNS and CDR2 SASEGT. The CDR3 is 20 amino acids. The ends lost 5 bases at V and 0 bases at J; junction bases unmatched: 12. The CDR3 DNA sequence: TGTGCCAGCAGTCTCTATATAGGACTAGCGGGAGACTCGAACACCGGGGAGCTGTTTTTT. This encodes CASSLYIGLAGDSNTGELFF.

This clonotype has at least ten counts. The gene calls are TRBV11-2 and TRBJ2-1, with 11 bases lining up with TRBD2. This CDR3 is 19 amino acids long. The V gene's germline CDR1 is SGHAT and CDR2 FQNNGV. V shed 1 base, J shed 7 bases, and the junction held 15 bases outside the gene matches. CDR3 residues: CASSLVLSTSGKFLNEQFF. CDR3 sequence (DNA): TGTGCCAGCAGCTTAGTCCTGTCGACTAGCGGGAAGTTCTTGAATGAGCAGTTCTTC.

This clonotype was seen many times. The J gene is TRBJ2-1, the V gene TRBV10-3, with D uncertain. Germline CDR1 is ENHRY and CDR2 is SYGVKD. This CDR3 has 16 amino acids. Trimming removed 2 bases from V and 11 bases from J, with 22 bases in between. The CDR3 sequence is CAISEARPPLFRKQFF. In DNA, the CDR3 is TGTGCCATCAGTGAGGCCAGACCCCCTTTATTCAGGAAGCAGTTCTTC.

This clonotype was found many times. The chain recombines TRBV9 with TRBJ2-1; a weak D match, TRBD2 (6 bases). The V end was cut by 3 bases, the J end by 5 bases, with 12 bases between. Germline V lookup: CDR1 SGDLS, CDR2 YYNGEE. This CDR3 is built from 14 residues. The CDR3 DNA reads TGTGCCAGCAGCGCCACTAGCAGTAACAATGAGCAGTTCTTC. Its translation is CASSATSSNNEQFF.

In regard to this clonotype: A read error may account for a junction end that differs from germline. The rearrangement joins TRBV11-2 to TRBJ2-7, with D unclear. This CDR3 is built from 14 residues. CDR1 SGHAT and CDR2 FQNNGV come from the germline V gene. This CDR3 is CASSSDPTTYEQSF. Written as DNA, the CDR3 is TGTGCCAGCAGCTCGGACCCCACCACCTACGAGCAGTCCTTC.

The table lists this clonotype with many counts. This chain links TRBV20-1 with TRBJ2-5; weak D call: TRBD2 (7 bases). Germline CDR1 reads DFQATT; CDR2 reads SNEGSKA (reference sequence). V lost 3 bases and J 5 bases, leaving 19 bases between the germline ends. This CDR3 has 15 residues. The CDR3 DNA reads TGCAGTGCTAGCCTAGGGGGGGGGATCTGGGAGACCCAGTACTTC. It codes for CSASLGGGIWETQYF.

This clonotype appeared a few times. This chain joins TRBV5-1 and TRBJ2-7; D is undetermined. Trimming stripped 4 bases from V and 7 bases from J, with 15 bases between. Looked up from germline, CDR1 is SGHRS and CDR2 is YFSETQ. The CDR3 is 13 amino acids. This CDR3 is CASSLDLLWEQYF. The DNA of the CDR3 is TGCGCCAGCAGCCTCGACTTGTTATGGGAGCAGTACTTC.

The rearrangement uses TRBV7-2 and TRBJ2-1, with 9 bases fitting TRBD2. The CDR3 has 13 residues. Trimming at V came to 3 bases and at J to 12 bases, leaving 6 bases not matched to a gene. Germline loops: CDR1 SGHTA, CDR2 FQGNSA. DNA for the CDR3: TGTGCCAGCAGCTTGCTAGCGGGGTCTTTGCAGTTCTTC. It codes for CASSLLAGSLQFF.

This clonotype was counted ten times or more. The chain has TRBV9 and TRBJ1-5, with a weak D call TRBD1 (6 bases). The CDR3 consists of 14 residues. V lost 0 bases, J lost 3 bases, and 7 bases lay in between. In germline, CDR1 is SGDLS, CDR2 YYNGEE. CDR3 DNA: TGTGCCAGCAGCGTAGGACAGGACAATCAGCCCCAGCATTTT. It encodes CASSVGQDNQPQHF.

This clonotype has a handful of counts. This chain joins TRBV27 and TRBJ2-6; perhaps D is TRBD1 or TRBD2 (5 bases each). The germline V and J ends were trimmed by 10 bases and 4 bases, with 20 bases remaining between them. CDR3 length: 16 residues. The germline gives CDR1 MNHEY, CDR2 SMNVEV (reference sequence). CDR3 DNA sequence: TGTGCCACCGGGACCCCTCTGTTAGGAGGGGCCAACGTCCTGACTTTC. It codes for CATGTPLLGGANVLTF.

This rearrangement joins TRBV19 to TRBJ2-1, with 11 bases fitting TRBD2. V lost 9 bases, J lost 0 bases, and 16 bases stayed unmatched. Germline-derived CDR1 and CDR2 are LNHDA and SQIVND (reference sequence). The CDR3 sequence is 19 residues long. The CDR3 protein is CASVRGTSGPESSYNEQFF. CDR3 bases: TGTGCCAGCGTCAGGGGGACTAGCGGTCCAGAGAGCTCCTACAATGAGCAGTTCTTC.

The chain is built from TRBV20-1 and TRBJ2-1; D gene uncertain. V dropped 1 base and J dropped 0 bases, with 7 bases sitting between them. The CDR3 sequence is 14 residues long. CDR1 and CDR2 (germline): DFQATT, SNEGSKA (reference sequence). The CDR3 DNA reads TGCAGTGCTAGAGGTGCTAGCTCCTACAATGAGCAGTTCTTC. Encoded protein: CSARGASSYNEQFF.

This clonotype was counted ten times or more. V gene TRBV29-1 combines with J gene TRBJ2-1; 7 bases agree with TRBD1. This CDR3 is built from 13 residues. Germline V gene data show CDR1 as SQVTM and CDR2 as ANQGSEA. V gave up 5 bases and J gave up 6 bases; unmatched junction bases: 7. The CDR3 loop is CSVMTGTRNEQFF. CDR3 DNA: TGCAGCGTTATGACAGGGACCCGCAATGAGCAGTTCTTC.

This clonotype was recorded at least ten times. The chain links TRBV20-1 to TRBJ1-1; D remains unclear. Germline V CDR1 and CDR2: DFQATT, SNEGSKA (reference sequence). Trimming left V 3 bases short and J 0 bases short, with 8 bases between. The CDR3 runs 13 residues. CDR3 nucleotide sequence: TGCAGTGCTAGTGAGGTCTTGAACACTGAAGCTTTCTTT. Translated, it gives CSASEVLNTEAFF.

This sequence joins TRBV19 and TRBJ1-4, with D perhaps matching TRBD1 (5 bases). There are 17 residues in the CDR3. V dropped 1 base and J dropped 0 bases, with 12 bases sitting between them. Germline CDR1 LNHDA, CDR2 SQIVND (reference sequence). The CDR3 sequence is CASSIGGTAATNEKLFF. Here the CDR3 DNA reads TGTGCCAGTAGTATAGGCGGGACGGCTGCAACTAATGAAAAACTGTTTTTT. The variable domain in full, completed from reference TRBV19 and TRBJ1-4, reads DGGITQSPKYLFRKEGQNVTLSCEQNLNHDAMYWYRQDPGQGLRLIYYSQIVNDFQKGDIAEGYSVSREKKESFPLTVTSAQKNPTAFYLCASSIGGTAATNEKLFFGSGTQLSVL.